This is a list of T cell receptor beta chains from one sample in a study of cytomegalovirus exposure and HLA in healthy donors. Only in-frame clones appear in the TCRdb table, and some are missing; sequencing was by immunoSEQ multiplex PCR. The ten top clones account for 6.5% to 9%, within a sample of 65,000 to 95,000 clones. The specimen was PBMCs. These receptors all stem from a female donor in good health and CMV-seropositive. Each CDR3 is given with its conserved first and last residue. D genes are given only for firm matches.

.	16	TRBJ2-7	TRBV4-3	CASSQVSGRTSYEQYF	TGCGCCAGCAGCCAAGTAAGTGGGAGGACCTCTTACGAGCAGTACTTC
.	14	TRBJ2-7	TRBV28	CASSPSTGSHEQYF	TGTGCCAGCAGTCCCTCCACCGGGAGCCACGAGCAGTACTTC
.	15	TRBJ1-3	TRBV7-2	CASSPRGTGGNTIYF	TGTGCCAGCAGCCCTAGGGGGACGGGAGGAAACACCATATATTTT
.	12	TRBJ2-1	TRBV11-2	CASSRGLNEQFF	TGTGCCAGCAGCCGAGGGCTCAATGAGCAGTTCTTC
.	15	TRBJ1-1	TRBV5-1	CASSHRGGRDTEAFF	TGCGCCAGCAGCCACCGCGGCGGGAGGGACACTGAAGCTTTCTTT
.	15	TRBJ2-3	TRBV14	CASSQVWTDTDTQYF	TGTGCCAGCAGCCAAGTATGGACAGACACAGATACGCAGTATTTT
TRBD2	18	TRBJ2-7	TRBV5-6	CASSRPRRLARERGEQYF	TGTGCCAGCAGCCGGCCAAGGAGACTAGCGAGAGAGCGGGGCGAGCAGTACTTC
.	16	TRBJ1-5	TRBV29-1	CSVEQGRDYSNQPQHF	TGCAGCGTTGAACAAGGCAGGGACTATAGCAATCAGCCCCAGCATTTT
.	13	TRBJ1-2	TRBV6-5	CASSWTSNYGYTF	TGTGCCAGCAGTTGGACTTCGAACTATGGCTACACCTTC
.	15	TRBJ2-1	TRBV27	CASSSAGSTYNEQFF	TGTGCCAGCAGTTCGGCGGGATCGACCTACAATGAGCAGTTCTTC
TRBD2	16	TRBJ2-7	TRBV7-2	CASSSNSGRPVYEQYF	TGTGCCAGCAGCTCGAATAGCGGGAGGCCCGTTTACGAGCAGTACTTC
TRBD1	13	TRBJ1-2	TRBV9	CASSQPTGGGYTF	TGTGCCAGCAGCCAACCTACAGGGGGCGGCTACACCTTC
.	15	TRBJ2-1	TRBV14	CASSQGQGGYNEQFF	TGTGCCAGCAGCCAAGGGCAGGGCGGCTACAATGAGCAGTTCTTC
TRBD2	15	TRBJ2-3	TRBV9	CASSPSGRGTDTQYF	TGTGCCAGCAGCCCTAGCGGGAGGGGCACAGATACGCAGTATTTT
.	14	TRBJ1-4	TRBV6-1	CASRGVRAREKLFF	TGTGCCAGCAGAGGAGTGCGGGCCCGGGAAAAACTGTTTTTT
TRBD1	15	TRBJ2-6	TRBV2	CASSDQGAGANVLTF	TGTGCCAGCAGTGATCAGGGGGCGGGGGCCAACGTCCTGACTTTC
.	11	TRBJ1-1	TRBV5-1	CASSHGTEAFF	TGCGCCAGCAGCCACGGGACAGAAGCTTTCTTT
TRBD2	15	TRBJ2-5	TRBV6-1	CASRALAGGAETQYF	TGTGCCAGCAGGGCACTAGCGGGGGGCGCGGAGACCCAGTACTTC
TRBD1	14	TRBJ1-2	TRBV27	CASSWDRGRDGYTF	TGTGCCAGCAGCTGGGACAGGGGGCGCGATGGCTACACCTTC
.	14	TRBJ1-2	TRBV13	CASSFRSSMGGYTF	TGTGCCAGCAGCTTTCGGTCGTCCATGGGCGGCTACACCTTC
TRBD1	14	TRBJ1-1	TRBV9	CASSVQTGVTEAFF	TGTGCCAGCAGCGTCCAGACAGGGGTTACTGAAGCTTTCTTT
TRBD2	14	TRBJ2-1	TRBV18	CASSPGTRYNEQFF	TGTGCCAGCTCACCTGGGACTAGGTACAATGAGCAGTTCTTC
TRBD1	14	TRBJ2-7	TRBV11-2	CASSPGTEDYEQYF	TGTGCCAGCAGCCCGGGGACAGAAGACTACGAGCAGTACTTC
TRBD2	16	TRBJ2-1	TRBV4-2	CASSQDWGLAGDEQFF	TGTGCCAGCAGCCAAGATTGGGGACTAGCGGGAGATGAGCAGTTCTTC
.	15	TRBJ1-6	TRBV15	CATSREAGGQSPLHF	TGTGCCACCAGCAGAGAGGCCGGGGGGCAATCACCCCTCCACTTT
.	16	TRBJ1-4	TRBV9	CASSVEPGRSNEKLFF	TGTGCCAGCAGCGTAGAGCCAGGGAGGTCCAATGAAAAACTGTTTTTT
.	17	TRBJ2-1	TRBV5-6	CASSSLDRHTSYNEQFF	TGTGCCAGCAGCTCCCTAGACAGGCACACCTCCTACAATGAGCAGTTCTTC
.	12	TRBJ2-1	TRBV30	CAWSVSHSEQFF	TGTGCCTGGAGTGTTAGTCACAGTGAGCAGTTCTTC
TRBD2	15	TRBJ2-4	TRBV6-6	CASSYGGSVPNIQYF	TGTGCCAGCAGTTACGGCGGGAGTGTTCCTAACATTCAGTACTTC
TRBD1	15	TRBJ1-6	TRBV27	CASSLSSGGGSPLHF	TGTGCCAGCAGTTTATCGTCAGGGGGAGGTTCACCCCTCCACTTT
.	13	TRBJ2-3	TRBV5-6	CASSLTAGDTQYF	TGTGCCAGCAGCTTAACCGCAGGGGATACGCAGTATTTT
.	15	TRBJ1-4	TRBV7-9	CASSPRGDVDEKLFF	TGTGCCAGCAGCCCCCGCGGGGACGTGGATGAAAAACTGTTTTTT
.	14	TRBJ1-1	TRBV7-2	CASSSGQINTEAFF	TGTGCCAGCAGCTCTGGGCAGATTAACACTGAAGCTTTCTTT
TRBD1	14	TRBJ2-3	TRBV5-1	CASRDRVRADTQYF	TGCGCCAGCAGAGACAGGGTTAGAGCAGATACGCAGTATTTT
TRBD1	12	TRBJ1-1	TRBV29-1	CSVEGQVTEAFF	TGCAGCGTTGAGGGACAGGTCACTGAAGCTTTCTTT
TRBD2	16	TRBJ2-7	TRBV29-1	CSVLGGLAGSSYEQYF	TGCAGCGTCCTAGGAGGACTAGCGGGGTCCTCCTACGAGCAGTACTTC
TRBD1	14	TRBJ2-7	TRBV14	CASSLKPTGDRQYF	TGTGCCAGCAGCCTAAAGCCGACAGGGGACCGGCAGTACTTC
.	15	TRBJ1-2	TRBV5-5	CASSPRRAFSDGYTF	TGTGCCAGCAGCCCGAGGCGGGCTTTCTCGGATGGCTACACCTTC
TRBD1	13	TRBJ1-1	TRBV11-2	CASSPGQGAEAFF	TGTGCCAGCAGCCCCGGACAGGGAGCTGAAGCTTTCTTT
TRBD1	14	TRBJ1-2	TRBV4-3	CASSQGIGTVGYTF	TGCGCCAGCAGCCAGGGTATCGGGACAGTCGGCTACACCTTC
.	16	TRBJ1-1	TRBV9	CASSESSGRLRTEAFF	TGTGCCAGCAGCGAGAGTTCTGGGAGGTTGAGGACTGAAGCTTTCTTT
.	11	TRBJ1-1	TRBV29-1	CSVGGVTEAFF	TGCAGCGTGGGAGGAGTTACTGAAGCTTTCTTT
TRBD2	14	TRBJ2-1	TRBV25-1	CASSSAGGPNEQFF	TGTGCCAGCAGTTCGGCGGGAGGGCCAAATGAGCAGTTCTTC
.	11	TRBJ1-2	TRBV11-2	CASTGDHGYTF	TGTGCCAGCACCGGAGACCATGGCTACACCTTC
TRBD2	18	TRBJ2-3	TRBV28	CASRTPGLVVEGGDTQYF	TGTGCCAGCAGGACCCCGGGACTAGTGGTAGAGGGGGGAGATACGCAGTATTTT
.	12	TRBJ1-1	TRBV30	CAWSRGGPEAFF	TGTGCCTGGAGTAGAGGGGGTCCTGAAGCTTTCTTT
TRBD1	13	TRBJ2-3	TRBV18	CASSSEGANTQYF	TGTGCCAGCTCGTCCGAGGGGGCGAATACGCAGTATTTT